These T cell receptor beta chains were read from a single sample in a study of cytomegalovirus exposure and HLA in healthy donors. The assay was immunoSEQ multiplex PCR, and TCRdb's table has in-frame clones only and misses some. The profile shows about 180,000 clones, about 86% of them singletons. The specimen was PBMCs. Source of these receptors: a woman in her twenties or thirties in good health and CMV-seronegative. CDR3s include the opening cysteine and the closing phenylalanine or tryptophan. Each record gives: D gene, V gene, clone size, J gene, CDR3 protein, CDR3 DNA. A D gene is named only where the DNA matches it firmly. Where a row states a size, it is once, few, many or the class of an expanded clone; other rows omit it.

d_call: NA; v_call: TRBV15; clone_size: NA; j_call: TRBJ2-5; cdr3_aa: CATSTRQAIRGWTQYF; cdr3_nt: TGTGCCACCAGCACTAGACAGGCCATCCGCGGATGGACCCAGTACTTC
d_call: TRBD1; v_call: TRBV5-6; clone_size: NA; j_call: TRBJ2-7; cdr3_aa: CASSFQGATYEQYF; cdr3_nt: TGTGCCAGCAGCTTCCAGGGGGCCACCTACGAGCAGTACTTC
d_call: TRBD1; v_call: TRBV6-1; clone_size: NA; j_call: TRBJ1-4; cdr3_aa: CASRARDSLNEKLFF; cdr3_nt: TGTGCCAGCAGGGCCCGGGACAGTCTCAATGAAAAACTGTTTTTT
d_call: NA; v_call: TRBV6-5; clone_size: NA; j_call: TRBJ1-5; cdr3_aa: CASSFTGGGGDPQHF; cdr3_nt: TGTGCCAGCAGTTTTACAGGAGGAGGGGGGGATCCCCAGCATTTT
d_call: NA; v_call: TRBV2; clone_size: NA; j_call: TRBJ1-5; cdr3_aa: CASSEHRANNQPQHF; cdr3_nt: TGTGCCAGCAGTGAACACAGGGCGAATAATCAGCCCCAGCATTTT
d_call: NA; v_call: TRBV5-4; clone_size: once; j_call: TRBJ1-1; cdr3_aa: CASSLSLRGGAPSANTEAFF; cdr3_nt: TGTGCCAGCAGCTTGTCGCTGAGGGGGGGGGCCCCGTCGGCGAACACTGAAGCTTTCTTT
d_call: NA; v_call: TRBV14; clone_size: NA; j_call: TRBJ2-7; cdr3_aa: CASSQGVEQYF; cdr3_nt: TGTGCCAGCAGCCAAGGAGTAGAGCAGTACTTC
d_call: NA; v_call: TRBV5-6; clone_size: NA; j_call: TRBJ1-1; cdr3_aa: CASSWRDAEAFF; cdr3_nt: TGTGCCAGCAGCTGGCGGGACGCTGAAGCTTTCTTT
d_call: TRBD1; v_call: TRBV5-1; clone_size: NA; j_call: TRBJ1-2; cdr3_aa: CASSLDRTGYNYGYTF; cdr3_nt: TGCGCCAGCAGCTTGGATAGGACAGGCTATAACTATGGCTACACCTTC
d_call: TRBD1; v_call: TRBV5-1; clone_size: NA; j_call: TRBJ2-7; cdr3_aa: CASSSMTGSYEQYF; cdr3_nt: TGCGCCAGCAGCAGTATGACAGGGAGTTACGAGCAGTACTTC
d_call: TRBD1; v_call: TRBV13; clone_size: NA; j_call: TRBJ1-2; cdr3_aa: CASSLVGGEHYGYTF; cdr3_nt: TGTGCCAGCAGCTTAGTAGGGGGCGAGCACTATGGCTACACCTTC
d_call: NA; v_call: TRBV30; clone_size: NA; j_call: TRBJ2-2; cdr3_aa: CAWRQPSIDTGELFF; cdr3_nt: TGTGCCTGGAGACAGCCCAGCATTGACACCGGGGAGCTGTTTTTT
d_call: NA; v_call: TRBV29-1; clone_size: NA; j_call: TRBJ1-1; cdr3_aa: CSVGALTPNTEAFF; cdr3_nt: TGCAGCGTTGGCGCCCTAACCCCGAACACTGAAGCTTTCTTT
d_call: NA; v_call: TRBV7-9; clone_size: few; j_call: TRBJ1-2; cdr3_aa: CASTDDPGGYTF; cdr3_nt: TGTGCCAGCACCGACGACCCAGGGGGCTACACCTTC
d_call: NA; v_call: TRBV7-2; clone_size: once; j_call: TRBJ1-1; cdr3_aa: CASSPRLQGAFF; cdr3_nt: TGTGCCAGCAGCCCCCGTCTCCAGGGGGCTTTCTTT
d_call: TRBD1; v_call: TRBV29-1; clone_size: NA; j_call: TRBJ1-2; cdr3_aa: CSVDKTGDYGYTF; cdr3_nt: TGCAGCGTTGATAAGACAGGGGACTATGGCTACACCTTC
d_call: NA; v_call: TRBV6-6; clone_size: NA; j_call: TRBJ1-4; cdr3_aa: CASSIDRDAEKLFF; cdr3_nt: TGTGCCAGCAGTATCGACAGAGACGCCGAAAAACTGTTTTTT
d_call: TRBD2; v_call: TRBV6-4; clone_size: NA; j_call: TRBJ2-3; cdr3_aa: CASSDERGGTDTQYF; cdr3_nt: TGTGCCAGCAGTGACGAGCGGGGGGGCACAGATACGCAGTATTTT
d_call: NA; v_call: TRBV10-3; clone_size: NA; j_call: TRBJ2-1; cdr3_aa: CAISLPLGGANEQFF; cdr3_nt: TGTGCCATCAGCCTCCCTCTGGGGGGGGCCAATGAGCAGTTCTTC
d_call: TRBD1; v_call: TRBV7-8; clone_size: NA; j_call: TRBJ1-1; cdr3_aa: CASSFDRGSEAFF; cdr3_nt: TGTGCCAGCAGCTTCGACAGGGGGTCAGAAGCTTTCTTT
d_call: NA; v_call: TRBV7-2; clone_size: once; j_call: TRBJ2-7; cdr3_aa: CASSSGIGSEQYF; cdr3_nt: TGTGCCAGCAGCTCGGGAATAGGTTCTGAGCAGTACTTC
d_call: NA; v_call: TRBV2; clone_size: NA; j_call: TRBJ2-7; cdr3_aa: CASRDWAETYEQYF; cdr3_nt: TGTGCCAGCAGGGATTGGGCAGAGACCTACGAGCAGTACTTC
d_call: NA; v_call: TRBV19; clone_size: NA; j_call: TRBJ1-1; cdr3_aa: CASSIWLGGNTEAFF; cdr3_nt: TGTGCCAGTAGTATATGGTTAGGCGGTAACACTGAAGCTTTCTTT
d_call: NA; v_call: TRBV9; clone_size: NA; j_call: TRBJ2-1; cdr3_aa: CASSTDTPYNEQFF; cdr3_nt: TGTGCCAGCAGCACGGACACCCCCTACAATGAGCAGTTCTTC
d_call: TRBD1; v_call: TRBV5-4; clone_size: NA; j_call: TRBJ2-2; cdr3_aa: CASSSTGRKNTGELFF; cdr3_nt: TGTGCCAGCAGCTCGACAGGGCGGAAGAACACCGGGGAGCTGTTTTTT
d_call: TRBD2; v_call: TRBV29-1; clone_size: once; j_call: TRBJ2-1; cdr3_aa: CSVDETSGGRGEQFF; cdr3_nt: TGCAGCGTTGACGAGACTAGCGGGGGACGCGGTGAGCAGTTCTTC
d_call: TRBD1; v_call: TRBV29-1; clone_size: NA; j_call: TRBJ2-1; cdr3_aa: CSVNRQGGIYNEQFF; cdr3_nt: TGCAGCGTTAACCGACAGGGGGGGATTTACAATGAGCAGTTCTTC
d_call: NA; v_call: TRBV5-4; clone_size: few; j_call: TRBJ1-6; cdr3_aa: CASSLVQGVFGSPLHF; cdr3_nt: TGTGCCAGCAGCTTGGTACAGGGTGTATTTGGATCACCCCTCCACTTT
d_call: NA; v_call: TRBV4-3; clone_size: NA; j_call: TRBJ2-2; cdr3_aa: CASSQVGDRLAGELFF; cdr3_nt: TGCGCCAGCAGCCAAGTGGGAGACAGGTTGGCCGGGGAGCTGTTTTTT
d_call: NA; v_call: TRBV25-1; clone_size: NA; j_call: TRBJ1-6; cdr3_aa: CASRKGLRDDSPLHF; cdr3_nt: TGTGCCAGCAGGAAGGGACTAAGGGATGATTCACCCCTCCACTTT
d_call: NA; v_call: TRBV5-1; clone_size: NA; j_call: TRBJ1-2; cdr3_aa: CASSFTANYGYTF; cdr3_nt: TGCGCCAGCAGCTTTACGGCTAACTATGGCTACACCTTC
d_call: TRBD1; v_call: TRBV2; clone_size: NA; j_call: TRBJ2-7; cdr3_aa: CASSFPSGTGVNYEQYF; cdr3_nt: TGTGCCAGCAGTTTCCCCTCCGGGACAGGGGTGAATTACGAGCAGTACTTC
d_call: TRBD2; v_call: TRBV6-6; clone_size: NA; j_call: TRBJ2-2; cdr3_aa: CATGLAGGNTGELFF; cdr3_nt: TGTGCCACTGGACTAGCGGGGGGCAACACCGGGGAGCTGTTTTTT
d_call: NA; v_call: TRBV6-5; clone_size: NA; j_call: TRBJ1-4; cdr3_aa: CASSFTGSSGEKLFF; cdr3_nt: TGTGCCAGCAGCTTCACAGGGTCGTCAGGTGAAAAACTGTTTTTT
d_call: TRBD1; v_call: TRBV6-5; clone_size: NA; j_call: TRBJ2-1; cdr3_aa: CASNRGTGDEQFF; cdr3_nt: TGTGCCAGCAACCGAGGTACAGGGGATGAGCAGTTCTTC
d_call: TRBD2; v_call: TRBV6-1; clone_size: NA; j_call: TRBJ2-1; cdr3_aa: CASSRREGTREFF; cdr3_nt: TGTGCCAGCAGTCGAAGGGAGGGGACTCGGGAGTTCTTC
d_call: NA; v_call: TRBV7-6; clone_size: NA; j_call: TRBJ2-2; cdr3_aa: CASSFPGSIGISNTGELFF; cdr3_nt: TGTGCCAGCAGCTTTCCGGGTAGCATAGGTATCTCGAACACCGGGGAGCTGTTTTTT
d_call: NA; v_call: TRBV6-6; clone_size: NA; j_call: TRBJ1-6; cdr3_aa: CASSVPGGGSLHF; cdr3_nt: TGTGCCAGCAGCGTCCCGGGAGGAGGTTCCCTCCACTTT
d_call: NA; v_call: TRBV28; clone_size: NA; j_call: TRBJ1-5; cdr3_aa: CASSLLGGNQPQHF; cdr3_nt: TGTGCCAGCAGTTTACTGGGCGGGAATCAGCCCCAGCATTTT
d_call: NA; v_call: TRBV2; clone_size: NA; j_call: TRBJ1-1; cdr3_aa: CASSQTGSTEAFF; cdr3_nt: TGTGCCAGCAGCCAAACAGGGAGCACTGAAGCTTTCTTT
d_call: NA; v_call: TRBV18; clone_size: NA; j_call: TRBJ1-2; cdr3_aa: CASSEAGATYGYTF; cdr3_nt: TGTGCCAGCTCAGAAGCAGGGGCCACCTATGGCTACACCTTC
d_call: NA; v_call: TRBV28; clone_size: NA; j_call: TRBJ1-2; cdr3_aa: CASNGEMHGYTF; cdr3_nt: TGTGCCAGCAACGGGGAAATGCATGGCTACACCTTC
d_call: TRBD1; v_call: TRBV27; clone_size: NA; j_call: TRBJ2-5; cdr3_aa: CASSPLTGVETQYF; cdr3_nt: TGTGCCAGCAGTCCTTTGACAGGGGTTGAGACCCAGTACTTC
d_call: NA; v_call: TRBV28; clone_size: NA; j_call: TRBJ2-7; cdr3_aa: CASSLGKRYEQYF; cdr3_nt: TGTGCCAGCAGTCTTGGCAAGAGGTACGAGCAGTACTTC
d_call: TRBD2; v_call: TRBV6-6; clone_size: NA; j_call: TRBJ2-1; cdr3_aa: CASSYGGTSGYNEQFF; cdr3_nt: TGTGCCAGCAGTTACGGGGGGACTAGCGGGTACAATGAGCAGTTCTTC
d_call: TRBD2; v_call: TRBV25-1; clone_size: NA; j_call: TRBJ2-1; cdr3_aa: CASSGSGGADEQFF; cdr3_nt: TGTGCCAGCAGTGGTAGCGGGGGGGCCGATGAGCAGTTCTTC
d_call: TRBD2; v_call: TRBV19; clone_size: NA; j_call: TRBJ2-3; cdr3_aa: CASTLTSGGRYTDTQYF; cdr3_nt: TGTGCCAGTACCTTGACTAGCGGGGGGCGATACACAGATACGCAGTATTTT
d_call: NA; v_call: TRBV25-1; clone_size: NA; j_call: TRBJ1-4; cdr3_aa: CASSESQGIGVEKLFF; cdr3_nt: TGTGCCAGCAGTGAATCACAGGGTATAGGGGTTGAAAAACTGTTTTTT
d_call: TRBD2; v_call: TRBV14; clone_size: NA; j_call: TRBJ2-5; cdr3_aa: CASSQGVAGGPQETQYF; cdr3_nt: TGTGCCAGCAGCCAAGGTGTAGCGGGGGGCCCTCAAGAGACCCAGTACTTC
d_call: NA; v_call: TRBV11-2; clone_size: NA; j_call: TRBJ1-3; cdr3_aa: CASSGRTDPGNTIYF; cdr3_nt: TGTGCCAGCAGCGGTCGGACAGACCCTGGAAACACCATATATTTT
d_call: TRBD2; v_call: TRBV11-3; clone_size: NA; j_call: TRBJ2-3; cdr3_aa: CASSSTATSPDTQYF; cdr3_nt: TGTGCCAGCAGCTCCACAGCGACTAGCCCAGATACGCAGTATTTT
d_call: NA; v_call: TRBV19; clone_size: NA; j_call: TRBJ1-2; cdr3_aa: CASTQFSAYGYTF; cdr3_nt: TGTGCCAGTACCCAATTTTCAGCGTATGGCTACACCTTC